These T cell receptor beta chains were read from a single sample in a study of lymphopenia after photon versus proton radiotherapy. The table came from immunoSEQ multiplex PCR; TCRdb's copy has only in-frame clones and leaves some out. The sample shows approximately 65,000 clones, roughly 87% of them seen only once. Sample: peripheral blood, taken from a patient treated with proton-based radiotherapy. The receptors originated from an elderly man with esophageal cancer. CDR3s include the opening cysteine and the closing phenylalanine or tryptophan. A D gene is named only where the DNA matches it firmly. Part of the rows lack a size; the others show once, few, many or a class for expanded clones.

V,D,size,J,CDR3,DNA
TRBV29-1,TRBD1,.,TRBJ2-1,CSARGQGGRDEQFF,TGCAGCGCCCGCGGACAGGGAGGAAGGGATGAGCAGTTCTTC
TRBV5-1,.,.,TRBJ2-3,CASRLWASTDTQYF,TGCGCCAGCAGACTATGGGCTAGCACAGATACGCAGTATTTT
TRBV7-9,.,once,TRBJ1-1,CASSLEVWVEYTEAFF,TGTGCCAGCAGCTTAGAAGTATGGGTGGAGTACACTGAAGCTTTCTTT
TRBV5-4,TRBD1,.,TRBJ2-3,CASSLHTTGGTDTQYF,TGTGCCAGCAGCCTACACACGACAGGGGGCACAGATACGCAGTATTTT
TRBV4-1,.,.,TRBJ1-2,CASSPGAVGEGGYTF,TGCGCCAGCAGCCCGGGGGCGGTCGGCGAGGGCGGCTACACCTTC
TRBV30,TRBD2,.,TRBJ2-3,CAWSSGRTDTQYF,TGTGCCTGGAGCAGCGGGAGAACAGATACGCAGTATTTT
TRBV2,.,.,TRBJ1-1,CASIRGVNTEAFF,TGTGCCAGCATCAGAGGGGTGAACACTGAAGCTTTCTTT
TRBV6-5,TRBD1,once,TRBJ1-5,CASSYGGQGNQPQHF,TGTGCCAGCAGTTACGGGGGACAGGGCAATCAGCCCCAGCATTTT
TRBV4-3,TRBD2,.,TRBJ2-5,CASSHRAGGGETQYF,TGCGCCAGCAGCCACCGAGCGGGAGGCGGGGAGACCCAGTACTTC
TRBV9,.,.,TRBJ1-4,CASSVGREATEKLFF,TGTGCCAGCAGCGTAGGAAGGGAGGCTACTGAAAAACTGTTTTTT
TRBV9,TRBD1,.,TRBJ1-4,CASSPRGADRAEFATNEKLFF,TGTGCCAGCAGCCCCAGAGGGGCGGACAGGGCCGAATTTGCAACTAATGAAAAACTGTTTTTT
TRBV5-4,TRBD2,.,TRBJ2-3,CASSLMGLAGSYTDTQYF,TGTGCCAGCAGCTTGATGGGACTAGCGGGATCCTACACAGATACGCAGTATTTT
TRBV5-1,.,.,TRBJ1-4,CASSLKVTGGMDEKLFF,TGCGCCAGCAGCTTGAAGGTTACCGGGGGCATGGATGAAAAACTGTTTTTT
TRBV29-1,.,.,TRBJ2-3,CSVEGRTDTDTQYF,TGCAGCGTTGAAGGGCGGACTGACACAGATACGCAGTATTTT
TRBV7-9,.,.,TRBJ2-1,CASIGTPDYEQFF,TGTGCCAGCATCGGGACACCTGACTATGAGCAGTTCTTC
TRBV18,.,.,TRBJ2-1,CASSPEGMGVNNEQFF,TGTGCCAGCTCACCAGAGGGGATGGGGGTGAACAATGAGCAGTTCTTC
TRBV5-1,.,.,TRBJ1-2,CASSLEGTNYGYTF,TGCGCCAGCAGCTTGGAGGGAACTAACTATGGCTACACCTTC
TRBV4-3,.,.,TRBJ1-5,CASSQRRGIDQPQHF,TGCGCCAGCAGCCAACGGAGAGGTATTGATCAGCCCCAGCATTTT
TRBV2,.,.,TRBJ1-2,CASSDGGLDYGYTF,TGTGCCAGCAGTGACGGGGGGCTAGACTATGGCTACACCTTC
TRBV18,TRBD1,.,TRBJ1-4,CASSLNRGQGEKLFF,TGTGCCAGCTCGCTGAACAGGGGGCAAGGTGAAAAACTGTTTTTT
TRBV29-1,.,.,TRBJ2-5,CSGHTGLQETQYF,TGCAGCGGTCACACAGGTCTCCAAGAGACCCAGTACTTC
TRBV29-1,TRBD2,.,TRBJ2-5,CSVRRLAGAETQYF,TGCAGCGTCCGCCGACTAGCGGGAGCGGAGACCCAGTACTTC
TRBV30,.,.,TRBJ2-7,CAWSVSSGTYEQYF,TGTGCCTGGAGTGTTTCGTCGGGGACCTACGAGCAGTACTTC
TRBV5-1,.,.,TRBJ1-2,CASCLTGGDYGYTF,TGCGCCAGCTGCTTAACCGGGGGGGACTATGGCTACACCTTC
TRBV5-1,.,once,TRBJ2-5,CASSPPGETQYF,TGCGCCAGCAGCCCCCCGGGAGAGACCCAGTACTTC
TRBV19,.,.,TRBJ2-2,CASSSTDEASFRGTGELFF,TGTGCCAGTAGCTCCACGGACGAAGCCTCCTTTCGCGGGACCGGGGAGCTGTTTTTT
TRBV7-2,TRBD1,.,TRBJ2-2,CASSYTGGNTGELFF,TGTGCCAGCAGCTATACAGGGGGGAACACCGGGGAGCTGTTTTTT
TRBV7-7,.,.,TRBJ2-3,CASSLAVGLIPQYF,TGTGCCAGCAGCTTAGCGGTTGGACTAATCCCCCAGTATTTT
TRBV11-2,TRBD1,.,TRBJ1-1,CASSITLGQANTEAFF,TGTGCCAGCAGCATAACACTCGGACAGGCGAACACTGAAGCTTTCTTT
TRBV9,TRBD2,.,TRBJ2-5,CASSAVSGRARETQYF,TGTGCCAGCAGCGCTGTTAGCGGGAGGGCCAGAGAGACCCAGTACTTC
TRBV30,.,few,TRBJ1-1,CAWSWQQNTEAFF,TGTGCCTGGAGTTGGCAGCAGAACACTGAAGCTTTCTTT
TRBV4-3,.,.,TRBJ1-4,CASSRSGGLTNEKLFF,TGCGCCAGCAGCCGCTCCGGGGGTTTAACTAATGAAAAACTGTTTTTT
TRBV27,.,.,TRBJ1-1,CATSWDGSTPEAFF,TGTGCCACCTCTTGGGACGGAAGTACCCCTGAAGCTTTCTTT
TRBV6-1,.,.,TRBJ2-1,CASSEKGNSYNEQFF,TGTGCCAGCAGTGAAAAGGGCAACTCCTACAATGAGCAGTTCTTC
TRBV7-2,TRBD2,.,TRBJ2-1,CASSLLGGPLFEQFF,TGTGCCAGCAGCTTACTGGGAGGGCCATTATTTGAGCAGTTCTTC
TRBV7-2,.,.,TRBJ2-5,CASSAGTLRSSETQYF,TGTGCCAGCAGCGCCGGGACACTAAGGAGTTCGGAGACCCAGTACTTC
TRBV7-9,TRBD1,.,TRBJ2-5,CASSWERTGQETQYF,TGTGCCAGCAGCTGGGAGCGGACAGGGCAAGAGACCCAGTACTTC
TRBV27,.,.,TRBJ2-7,CASSSSSIYEQYF,TGTGCCAGCAGTTCCTCCTCAATCTACGAGCAGTACTTC
TRBV27,TRBD1,.,TRBJ2-7,CASTTRDRVLDEQYF,TGTGCCAGTACAACTCGGGACAGGGTCTTGGACGAGCAGTACTTC
TRBV4-1,TRBD2,.,TRBJ2-3,CASSLASGTSADTQYF,TGCGCCAGCAGCCTCGCGTCCGGGACTAGCGCAGATACGCAGTATTTT
TRBV7-8,TRBD2,few,TRBJ2-5,CASSLLLAGFQETQYF,TGTGCCAGCAGCTTATTACTAGCGGGCTTCCAAGAGACCCAGTACTTC
TRBV5-1,TRBD1,.,TRBJ1-6,CASSLDPRGLDSPLHF,TGCGCCAGCAGCTTGGATCCCAGGGGGCTCGACTCACCCCTCCACTTT
TRBV30,.,.,TRBJ1-1,CAWTFTGLNTEAFF,TGTGCCTGGACTTTCACAGGTTTGAACACTGAAGCTTTCTTT
TRBV4-3,.,.,TRBJ2-5,CASSLGPGAEETQYF,TGCGCCAGCAGCCTAGGACCCGGGGCGGAAGAGACCCAGTACTTC
TRBV7-3,.,.,TRBJ2-3,CASSSHREGSQYF,TGTGCCAGCAGCTCCCACAGGGAAGGGTCGCAGTATTTT